This entry describes one T cell receptor (beta chain). The CDR3 sequence is 15 residues long. In germline, CDR1 is SGHKS, CDR2 YYEKEE (reference sequence). V shed 4 bases and J shed 3 bases, with 17 bases lying between them. This entry comes from a study of blood T cell repertoires in COVID-19. Clones were sequenced by immunoSEQ multiplex PCR, and TCRdb holds only the in-frame ones, with some missing. The sample holds roughly 200,000 clones, 80% seen once. The origin of this receptor is a woman aged 65 to 85 with acute or convalescent COVID-19. The chain links TRBV5-5 to TRBJ2-7, with TRBD1 as a possible D gene (7 bases). Material for sequencing was peripheral blood. The CDR3 DNA reads as TGTGCCAGCAGCCAGACAGGGACTCTAATCTACGAGCAGTACTTC. It is translated as CASSQTGTLIYEQYF.